The entry below gives a single T cell receptor (beta chain) sequence along with its context. This CDR3 is built from 11 residues. V lost 8 bases and J lost 8; bases outside the gene matches: 3. Looked up from germline, CDR1 is SNHLY and CDR2 is FYNNEI. This entry belongs to a study of sequential checkpoint blockade in melanoma. Treatment specified: randomized to nivolumab then ipilimumab (arm A) or the reverse (arm B). From thawed PBMCs, live CD3+CD8+ cells negative for CD19 and CD56 were sorted. Libraries were prepared by immunoSEQ multiplex PCR; TCRdb keeps only in-frame clonotypes and omits some of them. The sample holds about 15,000 clones, 70% seen once.

The sample consisted of CD8+ T cells sorted from blood (inferred from file names), taken from a patient given nivolumab and ipilimumab in sequence. The TCR comes from a human donor with melanoma. The chain couples TRBV2 to TRBJ1-2, with 9 bases identical to TRBD1. CDR3: CASSGQGGYTF. The CDR3 DNA follows: TGTGCCAGCTCGGGACAGGGAGGCTACACCTTC. The variable domain in full, completed from reference TRBV2 and TRBJ1-2, reads EPEVTQTPSHQVTQMGQEVILRCVPISNHLYFYWYRQILGQKVEFLVSFYNNEISEKSEIFDDQFSVERPDGSNFTLKIRSTKLEDSAMYFCASSGQGGYTFGSGTRLTVV.